The clone carrying this T cell receptor (beta chain) is medium-sized in the sample. The antigen is undetermined. This table comes from immunoSEQ multiplex PCR, and its TCRdb copy is limited to in-frame clones, with some not included. This sample has about 23,000 clones, with about 71% found just once. The data were obtained in a study of PD-1 blockade in classical Hodgkin lymphoma. Study-level information: A 3 mg/kg intravenous dose of nivolumab was received by patients every 2 weeks. General study points: TCR diversity in CD4+, not CD8+, cells rose significantly by C4D1. It was reported that newly diagnosed patients had less baseline TCR diversity than healthy donors.

CDR1 and CDR2 (germline): WNHNN, SYGVQD (reference sequence). The CDR3 is 13 residues long. The V gene lost 2 bases and the J gene lost 2 bases, with 6 bases spanning the gap. Each patient relapsed following autologous stem cell transplantation, and prior brentuximab vedotin exposure differed. The sample consisted of peripheral blood mononuclear cells (PBMCs), taken at baseline. This sequence joins TRBV10-1 and TRBJ1-1; no reliable D call. The TCR was taken from a human donor with classical Hodgkin lymphoma. The CDR3 nucleotides are TGCGCCAGCAGTGAGCGGGCAAACACTGAAGCTTTCTTT. Protein: CASSERANTEAFF.